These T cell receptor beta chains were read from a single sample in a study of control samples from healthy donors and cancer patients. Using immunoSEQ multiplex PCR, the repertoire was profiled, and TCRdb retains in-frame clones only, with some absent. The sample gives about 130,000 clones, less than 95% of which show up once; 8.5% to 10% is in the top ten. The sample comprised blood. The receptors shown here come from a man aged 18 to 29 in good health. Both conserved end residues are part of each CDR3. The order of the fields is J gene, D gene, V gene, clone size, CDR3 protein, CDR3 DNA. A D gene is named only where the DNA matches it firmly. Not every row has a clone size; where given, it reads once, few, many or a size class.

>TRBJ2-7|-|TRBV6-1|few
CASSESGEGSYEQYF
TGTGCCAGCAGTGAATCAGGAGAGGGGTCCTACGAGCAGTACTTC
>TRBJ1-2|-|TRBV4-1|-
CASTGPNYGYTF
TGCGCCAGTACGGGGCCTAACTATGGCTACACCTTC
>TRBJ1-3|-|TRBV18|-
CASSRLTEITSGNTIYF
TGTGCCAGCTCGCGCCTGACAGAAATTACGTCTGGAAACACCATATATTTT
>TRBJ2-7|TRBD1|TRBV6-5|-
CASSYSPQGGYEQYF
TGTGCCAGCAGTTACTCGCCACAGGGGGGCTACGAGCAGTACTTC
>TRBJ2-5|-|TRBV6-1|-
CASSESVGGETQYF
TGTGCCAGCAGTGAAAGCGTGGGTGGAGAGACCCAGTACTTC
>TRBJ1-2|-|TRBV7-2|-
CASSLETGQYGYTF
TGTGCCAGCAGCTTAGAGACAGGACAGTATGGCTACACCTTC
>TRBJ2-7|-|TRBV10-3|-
CAISESTDFGRVAF
TGTGCCATCAGTGAGTCGACAGATTTTGGCAGGGTGGCCTTC
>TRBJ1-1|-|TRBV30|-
CAWSVLRTLNTEAFF
TGTGCCTGGAGTGTACTGAGGACATTGAACACTGAAGCTTTCTTT
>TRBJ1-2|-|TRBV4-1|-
CASSQERVANYGYTF
TGCGCCAGCAGCCAAGAACGAGTAGCTAACTATGGCTACACCTTC
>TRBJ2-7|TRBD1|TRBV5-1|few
CASSSTGTGGFEQYF
TGCGCCAGCAGCTCAACCGGGACAGGGGGCTTCGAGCAGTACTTC
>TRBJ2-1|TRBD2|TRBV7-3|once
CASASGVLNEQFF
TGTGCCAGCGCTAGCGGGGTCCTGAATGAGCAGTTCTTC
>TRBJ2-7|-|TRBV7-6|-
CASSISPDVGLGEQYF
TGTGCCAGCAGCATTAGCCCGGACGTAGGACTTGGTGAGCAGTACTTC
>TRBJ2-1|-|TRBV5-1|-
CASSLEPYNEQFF
TGCGCCAGCAGCTTGGAGCCATACAATGAGCAGTTCTTC
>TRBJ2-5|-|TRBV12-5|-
CASGLGGGETQYF
TGTGCTAGTGGCCTGGGGGGCGGGGAGACCCAGTACTTC
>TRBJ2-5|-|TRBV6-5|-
CASRRSQGRETQYF
TGTGCCAGCAGAAGATCCCAGGGGCGCGAGACCCAGTACTTC
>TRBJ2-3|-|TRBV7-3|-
CASSMGNSKDTQYF
TGTGCCAGCAGCATGGGCAACAGTAAAGATACGCAGTATTTT